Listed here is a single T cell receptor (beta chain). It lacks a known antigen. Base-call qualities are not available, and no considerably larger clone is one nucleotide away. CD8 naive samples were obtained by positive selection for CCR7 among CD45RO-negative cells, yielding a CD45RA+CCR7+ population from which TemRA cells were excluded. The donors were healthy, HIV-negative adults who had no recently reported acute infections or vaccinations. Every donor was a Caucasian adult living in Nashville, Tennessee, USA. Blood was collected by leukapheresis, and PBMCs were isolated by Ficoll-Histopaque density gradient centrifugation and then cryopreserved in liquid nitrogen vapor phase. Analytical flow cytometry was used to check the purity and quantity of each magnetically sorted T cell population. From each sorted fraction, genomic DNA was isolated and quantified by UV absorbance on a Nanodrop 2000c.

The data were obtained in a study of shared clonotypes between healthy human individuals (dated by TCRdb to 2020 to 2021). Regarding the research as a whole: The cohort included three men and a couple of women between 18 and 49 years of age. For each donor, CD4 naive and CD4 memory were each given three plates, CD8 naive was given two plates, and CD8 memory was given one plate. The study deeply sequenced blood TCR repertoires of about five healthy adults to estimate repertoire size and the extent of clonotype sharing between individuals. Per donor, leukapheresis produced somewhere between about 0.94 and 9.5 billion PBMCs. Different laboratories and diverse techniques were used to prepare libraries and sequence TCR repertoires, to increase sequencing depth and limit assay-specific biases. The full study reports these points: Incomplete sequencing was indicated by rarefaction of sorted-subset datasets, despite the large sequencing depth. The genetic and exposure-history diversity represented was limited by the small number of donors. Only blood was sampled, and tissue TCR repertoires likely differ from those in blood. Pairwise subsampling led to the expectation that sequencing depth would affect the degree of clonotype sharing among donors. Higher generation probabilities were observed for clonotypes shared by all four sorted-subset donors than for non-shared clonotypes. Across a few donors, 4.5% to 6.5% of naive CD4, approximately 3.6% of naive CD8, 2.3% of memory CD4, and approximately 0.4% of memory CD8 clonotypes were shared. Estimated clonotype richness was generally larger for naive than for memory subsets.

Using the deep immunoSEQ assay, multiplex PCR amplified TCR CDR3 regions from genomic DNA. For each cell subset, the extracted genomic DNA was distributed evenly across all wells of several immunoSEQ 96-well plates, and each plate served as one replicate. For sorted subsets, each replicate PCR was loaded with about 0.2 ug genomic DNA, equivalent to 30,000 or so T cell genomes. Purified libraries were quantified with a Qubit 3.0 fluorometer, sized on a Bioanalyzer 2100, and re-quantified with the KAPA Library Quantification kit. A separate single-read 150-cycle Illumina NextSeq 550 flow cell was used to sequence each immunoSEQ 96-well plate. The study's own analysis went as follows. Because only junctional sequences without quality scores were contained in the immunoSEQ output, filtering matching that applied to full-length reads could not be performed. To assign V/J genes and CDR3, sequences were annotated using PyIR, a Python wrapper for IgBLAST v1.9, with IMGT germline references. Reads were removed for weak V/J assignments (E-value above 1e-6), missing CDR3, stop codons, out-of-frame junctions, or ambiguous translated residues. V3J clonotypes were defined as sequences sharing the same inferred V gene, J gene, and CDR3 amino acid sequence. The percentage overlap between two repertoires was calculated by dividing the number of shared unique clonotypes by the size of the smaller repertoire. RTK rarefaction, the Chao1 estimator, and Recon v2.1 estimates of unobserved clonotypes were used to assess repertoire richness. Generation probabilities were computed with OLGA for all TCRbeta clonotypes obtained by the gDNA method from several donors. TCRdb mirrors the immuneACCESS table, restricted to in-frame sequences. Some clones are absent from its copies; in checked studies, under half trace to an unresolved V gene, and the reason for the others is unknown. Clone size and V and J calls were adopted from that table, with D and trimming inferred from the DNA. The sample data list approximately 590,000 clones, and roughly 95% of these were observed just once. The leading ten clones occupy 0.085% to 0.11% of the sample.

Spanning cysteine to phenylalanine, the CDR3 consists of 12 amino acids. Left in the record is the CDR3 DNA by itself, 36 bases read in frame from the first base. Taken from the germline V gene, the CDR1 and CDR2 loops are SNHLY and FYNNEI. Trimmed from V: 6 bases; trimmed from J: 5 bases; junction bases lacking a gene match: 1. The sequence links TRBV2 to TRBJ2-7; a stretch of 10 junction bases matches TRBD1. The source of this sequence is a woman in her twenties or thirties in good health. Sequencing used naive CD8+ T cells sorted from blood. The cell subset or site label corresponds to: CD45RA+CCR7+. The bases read TGTGCCAGCAGGGACAGGGGGAACGAGCAGTACTTC. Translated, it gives CASRDRGNEQYF.